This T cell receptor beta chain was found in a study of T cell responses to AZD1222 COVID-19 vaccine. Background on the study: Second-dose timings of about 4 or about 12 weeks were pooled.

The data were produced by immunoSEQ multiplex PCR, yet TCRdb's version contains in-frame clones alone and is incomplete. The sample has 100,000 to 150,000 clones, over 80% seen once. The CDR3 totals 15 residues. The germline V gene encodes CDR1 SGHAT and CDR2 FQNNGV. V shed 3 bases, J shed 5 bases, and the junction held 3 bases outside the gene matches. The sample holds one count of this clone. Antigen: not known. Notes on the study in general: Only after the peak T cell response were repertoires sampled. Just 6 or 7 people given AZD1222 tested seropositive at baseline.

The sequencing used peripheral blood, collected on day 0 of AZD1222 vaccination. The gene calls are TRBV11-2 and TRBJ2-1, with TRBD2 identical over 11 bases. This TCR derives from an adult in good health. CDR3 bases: TGTGCCAGCAGCTTTACTAGCGGGGGACACAATGAGCAGTTCTTC. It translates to CASSFTSGGHNEQFF.